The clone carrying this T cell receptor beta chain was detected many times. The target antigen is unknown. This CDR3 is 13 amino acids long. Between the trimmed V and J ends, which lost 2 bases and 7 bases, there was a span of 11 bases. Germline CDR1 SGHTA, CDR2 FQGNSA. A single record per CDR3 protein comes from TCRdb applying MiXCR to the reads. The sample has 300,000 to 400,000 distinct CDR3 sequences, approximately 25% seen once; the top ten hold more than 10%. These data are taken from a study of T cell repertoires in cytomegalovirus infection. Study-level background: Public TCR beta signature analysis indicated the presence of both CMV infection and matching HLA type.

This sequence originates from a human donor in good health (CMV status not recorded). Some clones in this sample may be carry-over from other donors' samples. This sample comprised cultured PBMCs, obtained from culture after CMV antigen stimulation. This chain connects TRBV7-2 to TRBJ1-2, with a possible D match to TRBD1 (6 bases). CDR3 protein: CASSLRGKGGYTF. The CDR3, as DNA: TGTGCCAGCAGCTTAAGGGGGAAGGGTGGCTACACCTTC.